This paragraph reports one TCR beta chain. No antigen is known for it. These data originate in a study of cytomegalovirus exposure and HLA in healthy donors. The CDR3 length is 16 residues. The germline V gene has CDR1 SGHTA and CDR2 FQGNSA. Losses at the gene ends were 5 bases for V and 4 bases for J; bases not matched to a gene: 4. Points from the study as a whole: Rare TCR sequences dominated, though some public TCRs recurred in many donors. The tendency of first-cohort TCR clusters to co-occur in the 90 to 150 validation repertoires emerged from a later analysis. According to the study, 150 to 200 TCR beta chains were cytomegalovirus-associated.

The repertoire was sequenced with immunoSEQ multiplex PCR; TCRdb's copy has only in-frame clones and lacks some. This table holds 150,000 to 200,000 clones, approximately 87% found once. The chain joins TRBV7-2 to TRBJ2-2; 13 bases match TRBD2. This clonotype originated in a woman younger than 45 in good health and CMV-seronegative. Sequenced sample: PBMCs. CDR3 sequence reads: CASSVTSGGATGELFF. DNA of the CDR3: TGTGCCAGCAGCGTAACTAGCGGGGGGGCCACCGGGGAGCTGTTTTTT.